This T cell receptor beta chain was profiled in a study of blood T cell repertoires in COVID-19. Study overall: PBMCs, B-cell-depleted T cells, or T cells provided the cDNA or gDNA that made up the material.

The CDR3 has 14 residues. Trimming at V came to 0 bases and at J to 4 bases, leaving 1 base not matched to a gene. Germline values: CDR1 SGHKS, CDR2 YYEKEE (reference sequence). Methods used by the authors: Estimation of nucleated cell counts relied on the amplification of reference gene primers. Clones were sequenced by immunoSEQ multiplex PCR, and TCRdb holds only the in-frame ones, with some missing. The V and J calls and clone size come from that table; D and trimming were worked out from the DNA. The sample lists roughly 120,000 clones, over 75% occurring once. This clonotype was sampled from a man aged 70 or older with active or convalescent COVID-19. The chain joins TRBV5-5 to TRBJ1-1, with 9 bases that match TRBD1. Material: peripheral blood. For the CDR3, the DNA is TGTGCCAGCAGCTTGGGACAGGGGGTCACTGAAGCTTTCTTT. Amino acid sequence: CASSLGQGVTEAFF.